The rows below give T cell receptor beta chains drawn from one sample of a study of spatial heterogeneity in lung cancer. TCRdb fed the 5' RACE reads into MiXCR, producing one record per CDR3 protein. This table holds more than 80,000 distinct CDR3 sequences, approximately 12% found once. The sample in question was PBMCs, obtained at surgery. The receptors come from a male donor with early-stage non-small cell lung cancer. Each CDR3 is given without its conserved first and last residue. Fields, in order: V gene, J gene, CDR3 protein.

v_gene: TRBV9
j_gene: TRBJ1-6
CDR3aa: ASSPTVSSYNSPLH

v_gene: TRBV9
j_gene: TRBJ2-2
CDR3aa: ASSAGLAPGSGELF

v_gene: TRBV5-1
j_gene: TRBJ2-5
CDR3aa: ASSLWTSGGQETQY

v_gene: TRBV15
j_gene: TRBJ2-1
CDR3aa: ATSWMGYNEQF

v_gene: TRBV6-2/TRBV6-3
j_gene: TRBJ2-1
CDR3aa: ASRELAGGEQF

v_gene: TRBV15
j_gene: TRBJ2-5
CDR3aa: ATSADGIQETQY

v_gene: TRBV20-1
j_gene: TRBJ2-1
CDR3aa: SARNIRDSTNEQF

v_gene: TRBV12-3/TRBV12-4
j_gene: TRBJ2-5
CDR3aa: ASSPGGLRETQY

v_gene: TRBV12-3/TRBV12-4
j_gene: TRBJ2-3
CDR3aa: ASARTASGRKDTQY

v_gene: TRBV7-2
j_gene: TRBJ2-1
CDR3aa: ASSLAPGDSYNEQF

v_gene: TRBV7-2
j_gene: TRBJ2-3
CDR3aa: ASSLGTGSDTQY

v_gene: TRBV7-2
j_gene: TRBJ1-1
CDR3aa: ASSLMGPSTEAF

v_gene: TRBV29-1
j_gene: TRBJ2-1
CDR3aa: SVGTSGGYEQF

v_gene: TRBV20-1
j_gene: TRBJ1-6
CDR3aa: SARDRGHNSPLH

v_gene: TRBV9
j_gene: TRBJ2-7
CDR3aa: ASSVGAGVAYEQY

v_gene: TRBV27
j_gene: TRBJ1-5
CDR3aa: ASSFSRDTYSNQPQH

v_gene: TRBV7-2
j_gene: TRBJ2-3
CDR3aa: ASSLVGVGTSGRPQY

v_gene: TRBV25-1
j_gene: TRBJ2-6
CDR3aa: ATGANVLT

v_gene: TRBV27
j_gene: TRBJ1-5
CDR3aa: ASRQTTDYSNQPQH

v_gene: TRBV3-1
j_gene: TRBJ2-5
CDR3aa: ASSPGLVPTQN

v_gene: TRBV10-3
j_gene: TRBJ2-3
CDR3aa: AIRPGLNTDTQY

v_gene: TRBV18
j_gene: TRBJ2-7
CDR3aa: ASASGTSTYEQY

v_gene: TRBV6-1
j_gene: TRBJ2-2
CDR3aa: ASSVQSQLGSNTGELF

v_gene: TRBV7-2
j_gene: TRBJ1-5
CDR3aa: ASSLGDGQPQH

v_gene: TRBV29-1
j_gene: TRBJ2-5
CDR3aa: SVAVGAQETQY

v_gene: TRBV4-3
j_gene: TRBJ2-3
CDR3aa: ASSQRTGGFTDTQY

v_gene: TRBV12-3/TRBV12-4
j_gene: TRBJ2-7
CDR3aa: ASSQTGYEQY

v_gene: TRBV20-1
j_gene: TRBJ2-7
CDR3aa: SALQGPYEQY

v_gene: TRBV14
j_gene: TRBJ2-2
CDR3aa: ASSPTGGFTGELF

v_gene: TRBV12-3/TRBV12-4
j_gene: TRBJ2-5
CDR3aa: ASSDRSVQETQY

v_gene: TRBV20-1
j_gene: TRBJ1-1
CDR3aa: SARDQWGPNTEAF

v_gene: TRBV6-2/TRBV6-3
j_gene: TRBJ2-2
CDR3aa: ASRKPGGTGELF

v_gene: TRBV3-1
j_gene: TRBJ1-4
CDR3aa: ASSHAGSNEKLF

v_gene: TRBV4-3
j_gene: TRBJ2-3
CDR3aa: ASSQDLRERDTQY

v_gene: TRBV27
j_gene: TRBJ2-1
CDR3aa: ASSLGDRPYNEQF

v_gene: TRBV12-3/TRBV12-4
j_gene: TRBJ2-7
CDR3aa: ASSLGLAWYEQY